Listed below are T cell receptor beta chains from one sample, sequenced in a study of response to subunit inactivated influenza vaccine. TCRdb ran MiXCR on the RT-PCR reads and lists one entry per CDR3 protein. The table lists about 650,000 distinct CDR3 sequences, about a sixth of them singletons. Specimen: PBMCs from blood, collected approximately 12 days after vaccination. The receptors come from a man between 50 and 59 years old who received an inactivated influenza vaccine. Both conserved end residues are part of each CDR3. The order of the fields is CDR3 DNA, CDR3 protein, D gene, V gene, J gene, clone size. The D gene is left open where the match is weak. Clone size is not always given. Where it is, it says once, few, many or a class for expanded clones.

cdr3_nt: TGTGCCAGCTCACCTAGGACTAGCGGGAGCTCTGGGGCCAACGTCCTGACTTTC; cdr3_aa: CASSPRTSGSSGANVLTF; d_call: TRBD2; v_call: TRBV18; j_call: TRBJ2-6; clone_size: -
cdr3_nt: TGTGCCAGCAGCGCAGGCCCCACGCCCGCGTCTCACGAGCAGTACTTC; cdr3_aa: CASSAGPTPASHEQYF; d_call: -; v_call: TRBV7-2; j_call: TRBJ2-7; clone_size: few
cdr3_nt: TGTGCCAGCAGTACCCGGACAGTGACACCCTTTGTGGCTGAAGCTTTCTTT; cdr3_aa: CASSTRTVTPFVAEAFF; d_call: -; v_call: TRBV28; j_call: TRBJ1-1; clone_size: few
cdr3_nt: TGTGCCAGCAGCAACTGGGACCTCAACACCGGGGAGCTGTTTTTT; cdr3_aa: CASSNWDLNTGELFF; d_call: -; v_call: TRBV12-3/TRBV12-4; j_call: TRBJ2-2; clone_size: once
cdr3_nt: TGTGCCAGCTCACCGCCCAGTCTTCGGGAGACCCAGTACTTC; cdr3_aa: CASSPPSLRETQYF; d_call: -; v_call: TRBV18; j_call: TRBJ2-5; clone_size: few
cdr3_nt: TGCAGTGCTGGAAATGAAAAACTGTTTTTT; cdr3_aa: CSAGNEKLFF; d_call: -; v_call: TRBV20-1; j_call: TRBJ1-4; clone_size: -
cdr3_nt: TGCAGTGCTAGAAAAGCGGGGGACTCCTACGAGCAGTACTTC; cdr3_aa: CSARKAGDSYEQYF; d_call: TRBD2; v_call: TRBV20-1; j_call: TRBJ2-7; clone_size: few
cdr3_nt: TGTGCCAGCAGTGAAGTCGACGGATCCACCGGGGAGCTGTTTTTT; cdr3_aa: CASSEVDGSTGELFF; d_call: -; v_call: TRBV12-3/TRBV12-4; j_call: TRBJ2-2; clone_size: few
cdr3_nt: TGCAGTGCTAGAGCAAGACAGGGGGCCACAGATACGCAGTATTTT; cdr3_aa: CSARARQGATDTQYF; d_call: TRBD1; v_call: TRBV20-1; j_call: TRBJ2-3; clone_size: few
cdr3_nt: TGTGCCAGTAGTATTCCAGGGGGCTACGAGCAGTACTTC; cdr3_aa: CASSIPGGYEQYF; d_call: TRBD1; v_call: TRBV19; j_call: TRBJ2-7; clone_size: -
cdr3_nt: TGTGCCAGCAGTTTACCCACAGGGAGCTCCTACGAGCAGTACTTC; cdr3_aa: CASSLPTGSSYEQYF; d_call: -; v_call: TRBV28; j_call: TRBJ2-7; clone_size: few
cdr3_nt: TGTGCCATCAGTGCCATTCTCCGACAGGGCCCGAACACCGGGGAGCTGTTTTTT; cdr3_aa: CAISAILRQGPNTGELFF; d_call: TRBD1; v_call: TRBV10-3; j_call: TRBJ2-2; clone_size: -
cdr3_nt: TGCAGTGCTAGTGGTGCTAGCCGGCTGGGAAGCGCGAACACCGGGGAGCTGTTTTTT; cdr3_aa: CSASGASRLGSANTGELFF; d_call: -; v_call: TRBV20-1; j_call: TRBJ2-2; clone_size: -
cdr3_nt: TGTGCCACCAGCAGAGATTGGCGGAACCAAGAGACCCAGTACTTC; cdr3_aa: CATSRDWRNQETQYF; d_call: -; v_call: TRBV15; j_call: TRBJ2-5; clone_size: few
cdr3_nt: TGCAGTGCTAGCGCCCCGAATCAAGAGACCCAGTACTTC; cdr3_aa: CSASAPNQETQYF; d_call: -; v_call: TRBV20-1; j_call: TRBJ2-5; clone_size: -
cdr3_nt: TGTGCCAGCAGTAGGAGAATTAATAATTCACCCCTCCACTTT; cdr3_aa: CASSRRINNSPLHF; d_call: -; v_call: TRBV27; j_call: TRBJ1-6; clone_size: -